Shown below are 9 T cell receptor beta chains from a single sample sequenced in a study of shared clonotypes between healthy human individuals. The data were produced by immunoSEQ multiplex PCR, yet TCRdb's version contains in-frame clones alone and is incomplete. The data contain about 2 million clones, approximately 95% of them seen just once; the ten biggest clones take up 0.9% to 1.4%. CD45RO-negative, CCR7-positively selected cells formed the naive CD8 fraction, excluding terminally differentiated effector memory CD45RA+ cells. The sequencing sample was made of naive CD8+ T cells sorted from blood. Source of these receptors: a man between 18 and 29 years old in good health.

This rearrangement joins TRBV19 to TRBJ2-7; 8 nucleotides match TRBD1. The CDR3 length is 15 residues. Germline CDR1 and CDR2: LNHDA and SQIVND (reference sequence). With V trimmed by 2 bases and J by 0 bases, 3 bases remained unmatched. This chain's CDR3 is CASSITTGGSYEQYF. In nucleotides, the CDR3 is TGTGCCAGTAGTATAACAACAGGGGGCTCCTACGAGCAGTACTTC.

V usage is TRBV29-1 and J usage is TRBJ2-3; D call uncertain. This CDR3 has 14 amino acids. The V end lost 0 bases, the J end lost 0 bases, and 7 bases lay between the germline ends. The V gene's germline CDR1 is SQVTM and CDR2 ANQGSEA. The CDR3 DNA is TGCAGCGTTGAAGATCCGGGCAGCACAGATACGCAGTATTTT. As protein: CSVEDPGSTDTQYF.

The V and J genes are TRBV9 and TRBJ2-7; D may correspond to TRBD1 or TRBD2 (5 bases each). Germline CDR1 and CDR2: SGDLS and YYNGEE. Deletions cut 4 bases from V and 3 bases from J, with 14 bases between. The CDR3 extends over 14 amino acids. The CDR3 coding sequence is TGTGCCAGCAGCCAAGACGGGACGCTCTACGAGCAGTACTTC. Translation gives CASSQDGTLYEQYF.

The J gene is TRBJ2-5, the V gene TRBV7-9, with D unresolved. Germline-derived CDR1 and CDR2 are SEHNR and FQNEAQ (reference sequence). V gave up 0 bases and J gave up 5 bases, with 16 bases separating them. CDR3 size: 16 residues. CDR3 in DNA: TGTGCCAGCAGCTTAGCGGTCGGGCCTGATCGGGAGACCCAGTACTTC. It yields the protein CASSLAVGPDRETQYF.

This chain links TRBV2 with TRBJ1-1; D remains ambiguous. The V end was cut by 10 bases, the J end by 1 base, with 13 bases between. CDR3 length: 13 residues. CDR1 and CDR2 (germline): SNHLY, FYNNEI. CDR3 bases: TGTGCCATCCTCTTACACCAGAACACTGAAGCTTTCTTT. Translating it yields CAILLHQNTEAFF.

The CDR3 loop reads CASSYEGAGLYGYTF. For the CDR3, the DNA is TGTGCCAGCAGTTACGAGGGGGCAGGGTTGTATGGCTACACCTTC. The J gene is TRBJ1-2, the V gene TRBV6-5; 7 bases line up with TRBD1. Germline assignment: CDR1 MNHEY and CDR2 SVGAGI. The CDR3 spans 15 residues. V shed 2 bases, J shed 5 bases, and the junction held 8 bases outside the gene matches.

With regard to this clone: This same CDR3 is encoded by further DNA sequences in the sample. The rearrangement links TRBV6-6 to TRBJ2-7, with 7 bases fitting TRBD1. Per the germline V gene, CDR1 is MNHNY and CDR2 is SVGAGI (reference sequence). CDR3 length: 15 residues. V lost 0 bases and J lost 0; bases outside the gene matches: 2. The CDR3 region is CASSYSPGGSYEQYF. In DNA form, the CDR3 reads TGTGCCAGCAGTTACTCGCCAGGGGGCTCCTACGAGCAGTACTTC.

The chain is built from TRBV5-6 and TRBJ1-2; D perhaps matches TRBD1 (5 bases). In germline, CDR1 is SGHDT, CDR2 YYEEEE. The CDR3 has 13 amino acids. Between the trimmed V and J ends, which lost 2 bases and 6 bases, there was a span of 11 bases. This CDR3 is CASSFGGVDGYTF. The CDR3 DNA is TGTGCCAGCAGCTTCGGAGGGGTTGATGGCTACACCTTC.

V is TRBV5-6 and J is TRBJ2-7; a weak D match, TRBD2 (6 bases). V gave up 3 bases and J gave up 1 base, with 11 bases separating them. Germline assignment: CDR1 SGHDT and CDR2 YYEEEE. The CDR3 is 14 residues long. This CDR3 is CASSSSGESYEQYF. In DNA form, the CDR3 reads TGTGCCAGCAGCTCCTCGGGAGAATCCTACGAGCAGTACTTC.